In its sample, the clone carrying this T cell receptor (beta chain) was seen a few times. Its specificity is unknown. These data belong to a study of T cells after yellow fever vaccination. General observations from the study: The secondary T-cell response peaked on day 5, not day 15, but was weaker.

UMIs and a universal primer site were added when TCR cDNA was made by 5'RACE template switching. Each CDR3 protein gets one entry after TCRdb re-called the 5' RACE reads with MiXCR. The data show roughly 330,000 distinct CDR3 sequences, approximately 4.2% seen once. The CDR3 runs 16 residues. Germline V CDR1 and CDR2: SGHVS, FNYEAQ. V dropped 5 bases and J dropped 3; count of bases not matched to a gene: 11. The rearrangement links TRBV7-6 to TRBJ2-5; TRBD2 agrees at 8 bases. This TCR was recovered from a man younger than 35 who received the YFV17D yellow fever vaccine. The source material was PBMCs, sampled 5 days after the yellow fever booster vaccination. The CDR3 DNA reads as TGTGCCAGCAGCAGACAGGACTTAGCGGGGAAAGAGACCCAGTACTTC. Translated, it gives CASSRQDLAGKETQYF. Variable domain in full (rest from reference TRBV7-6 and TRBJ2-5): GAGVSQSPRYKVTKRGQDVALRCDPISGHVSLYWYRQALGQGPEFLTYFNYEAQQDKSGLPNDRFSAERPEGSISTLTIQRTEQRDSAMYRCASSRQDLAGKETQYFGPGTRLLVL.